This TCR beta chain was captured in a study of blood T cell repertoires in COVID-19. Per the original data handling: Counts of nucleated cells, estimated from reference gene primer amplification, were obtained. The table came from immunoSEQ multiplex PCR; TCRdb's copy has only in-frame clones and leaves some out. V and J calls and clone size are those listed in that table; D and trimming were worked out from the DNA. The table lists 150,000 to 200,000 clones, around four fifths of them singletons, with roughly a tenth in the top ten. This sequence originates from a human donor in a cohort sampled during active COVID-19. What was sequenced was peripheral blood.

In DNA form, the CDR3 reads TGTGCCAGTAGTACAGGGTCCCACACCCGCAACGTCCTGACTTTC. It translates to CASSTGSHTRNVLTF. The chain uses TRBV19 and TRBJ2-6; tentatively, D is TRBD1 (5 bases). V was shortened by 4 bases and J by 9 bases, with 16 bases between the two germline ends. The CDR3 contains 15 residues. Germline V CDR1 and CDR2: LNHDA, SQIVND (reference sequence). The full variable domain, completed using reference TRBV19 and TRBJ2-6, is DGGITQSPKYLFRKEGQNVTLSCEQNLNHDAMYWYRQDPGQGLRLIYYSQIVNDFQKGDIAEGYSVSREKKESFPLTVTSAQKNPTAFYLCASSTGSHTRNVLTFGAGSRLTVL.